The rows below give T cell receptor beta chains drawn from one sample of a study of monozygotic twins with cystic fibrosis. Here immunoSEQ multiplex PCR was the method, and the copy in TCRdb shows in-frame clones only, minus some. The table has 30,000 to 35,000 clones, approximately 67% seen once; the top ten hold 0.78%. Sequencing was carried out using blood. Receptor source: a girl aged 5 to 17 with cystic fibrosis. CDR3s include the opening cysteine and the closing phenylalanine or tryptophan. The D gene is left open where the match is weak. Where a row states a size, it is once, few, many or the class of an expanded clone; other rows omit it.

J,V,size,D,DNA,CDR3
TRBJ2-2,TRBV30,-,TRBD2,TGTGCCTGGAGTGTCCGCGCGCCTATCTCACTAGCGGGAGTTACCGGGGAGCTGTTTTTT,CAWSVRAPISLAGVTGELFF
TRBJ2-2,TRBV2,few,-,TGTGCCAGCAAGGAGGGACCCCGACGGGACACCGGGGAGCTGTTTTTT,CASKEGPRRDTGELFF
TRBJ1-3,TRBV5-6,once,-,TGTGCCAGCAGGCCCCGTCCTTCTGGAAACACCATATATTTT,CASRPRPSGNTIYF
TRBJ1-2,TRBV6-7,-,TRBD1,TGTGCCAGCAGTTACTCGAGGACAGGGGAGAGGTACGGGAGACCGGGGGGTTATGGCTACACCTTC,CASSYSRTGERYGRPGGYGYTF
TRBJ2-1,TRBV19,-,TRBD2,TGTGCCAGTAGTCCAAACCCTAGCGGGTACAATGAGCAGTTCTTC,CASSPNPSGYNEQFF
TRBJ2-3,TRBV15,once,-,TGTGCCACCAGTGGGACCCTCACAGATACGCAGTATTTT,CATSGTLTDTQYF
TRBJ2-5,TRBV28,-,-,TGTGCCAGCAGCCTTAACCGGGACACCCAAGAGACCCAGTACTTC,CASSLNRDTQETQYF
TRBJ2-2,TRBV6-6,-,-,TGTGCCAGCAGTTACTTCGGGGAGCTGTTTTTT,CASSYFGELFF
TRBJ1-1,TRBV10-2,-,-,TGCGCCAGCGCGCAGATGAACACTGAAGCTTTCTTT,CASAQMNTEAFF
TRBJ1-3,TRBV5-4,-,-,TGTGCCAGCAGCAATAATTACCCTGGAAACACCATATATTTT,CASSNNYPGNTIYF
TRBJ2-3,TRBV9,-,TRBD2,TGTGCCAGCAGCGTAGGGGGACTAAGCACAGATACGCAGTATTTT,CASSVGGLSTDTQYF
TRBJ2-4,TRBV12-1,few,-,TGTGCCAGCAGTTGTTTCCCTCTAGAGTGTTTTCCACCAGCCAAAAACATTCAGTACTTC,CASSCFPLECFPPAKNIQYF
TRBJ1-1,TRBV4-1,-,-,TGCGCCAGCAGCCAAGATTGGTACAGAAACACTGAAGCTTTCTTT,CASSQDWYRNTEAFF
TRBJ1-4,TRBV5-4,-,TRBD1,TGTGCCAGCAGCGGTACAGGGGATGATGAAAAACTGTTTTTT,CASSGTGDDEKLFF
TRBJ2-7,TRBV27,-,TRBD1,TGTGCCAGCAGTTCTCGACAGGGTAGCTCCTACGAGCAGTACTTC,CASSSRQGSSYEQYF
TRBJ2-6,TRBV7-2,-,-,TGTGCCAGCAGCTTCGGGGGAACTGGGGCCAACGTCCTGACTTTC,CASSFGGTGANVLTF
TRBJ2-3,TRBV6-4,once,-,TGTGCCAGCAGGCCACCTGGGGAGAGGGGCGGGGTAGATACGCAGTATTTT,CASRPPGERGGVDTQYF
TRBJ1-1,TRBV5-6,-,TRBD1,TGTGCCAGCAGCTTGTCCGGGACAGGGTACCCTGAAGCTTTCTTT,CASSLSGTGYPEAFF
TRBJ1-5,TRBV5-1,-,-,TGCGCCAGCAGCTCCGATTACAATCAGCCCCAGCATTTT,CASSSDYNQPQHF
TRBJ2-7,TRBV11-2,-,-,TGTGCCAGCAGCCCGAGGGGACTTTACGAGCAGTACTTC,CASSPRGLYEQYF
TRBJ1-1,TRBV7-2,-,-,TGTGCTGCAGGGGTTACGAACACTGAAGCTTTCTTT,CAAGVTNTEAFF
TRBJ1-4,TRBV7-9,few,-,TGTGCCAGCAGCTTAAGGAAATATGAAAAACTGTTTTTT,CASSLRKYEKLFF
TRBJ1-2,TRBV2,once,-,TGTGCCAGCCTAGCCGCGAGGGGAAGGGGGTATGGCTACACCTTC,CASLAARGRGYGYTF
TRBJ2-6,TRBV7-8,-,-,TGTGCCAGCAGCTTAATCCGAGGGGCTGGGGCCAACGTCCTGACTTTC,CASSLIRGAGANVLTF
TRBJ2-6,TRBV19,-,-,TGTGCCAGTAGTATAGAGGGCCGGGGCCGGTTATCTGGGGCCAACGTCCTGACTTTC,CASSIEGRGRLSGANVLTF
TRBJ2-3,TRBV4-1,-,TRBD2,TGCGCCAGCAGCCAAGATAACGCGGGAGTGACTTGGGCGCAGTATTTT,CASSQDNAGVTWAQYF
TRBJ2-1,TRBV4-3,-,TRBD2,TGCGCCAGCAGCCAAGTCGGGCTAGCGGACAATGAGCAGTTCTTC,CASSQVGLADNEQFF
TRBJ2-1,TRBV4-2,once,TRBD2,TGTGCCAGCAGCGCCCGGACTAGCGGGAATGAGCAGTTCTTC,CASSARTSGNEQFF
TRBJ2-7,TRBV7-9,few,TRBD1,TGTGCCAGCAGCGGAACGGGACAGACCTACGAGCAGTACTTC,CASSGTGQTYEQYF
TRBJ1-4,TRBV9,-,-,TGTGCCAGCAGCGTGACCCACGGTGGTGGGCCAACTAATGAAAAACTGTTTTTT,CASSVTHGGGPTNEKLFF
TRBJ2-1,TRBV5-8,-,TRBD1,TGTGCCAGCAGCTTGCGAGGGGGCATCTACAATGAGCAGTTCTTC,CASSLRGGIYNEQFF
TRBJ1-2,TRBV29-1,-,TRBD1,TGCAGCGTTGAATCCCGGGACAGGGGGCTGCACTATGGCTACACCTTC,CSVESRDRGLHYGYTF
TRBJ2-7,TRBV2,once,-,TGTGCCAGCATTCGACCCGGGAGAGTGAACTACGAGCAGTACTTC,CASIRPGRVNYEQYF
TRBJ2-3,TRBV2,-,-,TGTGCCAGCAGTGACCGGGACTTGATCACAGATACGCAGTATTTT,CASSDRDLITDTQYF
TRBJ1-2,TRBV6-5,-,TRBD1,TGTGCCAGCAGGGACAGGGGCGGTCGCTACACCTTC,CASRDRGGRYTF
TRBJ2-7,TRBV27,-,-,TGTGCCAGCAGTTGGTCAGCGGAGCCTCAGGAGCAGTACTTC,CASSWSAEPQEQYF
TRBJ2-1,TRBV4-3,-,-,TGCGCCAGCAGCCAAGGGACTATCTACAATGAGCAGTTCTTC,CASSQGTIYNEQFF
TRBJ2-3,TRBV5-1,-,-,TGCGCCAGCAGCACCATCGGGGCCACAGATACGCAGTATTTT,CASSTIGATDTQYF
TRBJ1-2,TRBV7-2,-,-,TGTGCCAGCAGCCATTCCGGGACATCAGGCGGCTACACCTTC,CASSHSGTSGGYTF
TRBJ2-7,TRBV7-2,-,-,TGTGCCAGCAGCTCGTATCAGGGTCCTGCCTACGAGCAGTACTTC,CASSSYQGPAYEQYF
TRBJ1-1,TRBV7-9,-,-,TGTGCCATCAAGGGAACAGAAGTGAACACTGAAGCTTTCTTT,CAIKGTEVNTEAFF
TRBJ2-1,TRBV5-1,-,TRBD2,TGCGCCAGCAGCTTGGGACTAGCAGCCTACAATGAGCAGTTCTTC,CASSLGLAAYNEQFF
TRBJ1-1,TRBV29-1,once,-,TGCAGCGTTGTCGAGACAACCGAACGGGAAGCTTTCTTT,CSVVETTEREAFF
TRBJ2-7,TRBV6-1,-,-,TGTGCCAGCACCGCCGGGCCTATCTCCTACGAGCAGTACTTC,CASTAGPISYEQYF
TRBJ2-1,TRBV29-1,-,-,TGCAGCGTAAAACCGACTAGTAATGAGCAGTTCTTC,CSVKPTSNEQFF
TRBJ2-1,TRBV25-1,-,TRBD2,TGTGCCAGCAGTTTTGTAGCGGGAGTATCCAATGAGCAGTTCTTC,CASSFVAGVSNEQFF
TRBJ1-1,TRBV7-8,-,-,TGTGCCAGCAGCTTACGGGGCAGGGACACTGAAGCTTTCTTT,CASSLRGRDTEAFF
TRBJ2-7,TRBV15,-,TRBD1,TGTGCCACCAGCAGAGGGGACAGGGTAACTCTGGGCTACGAGCAGTACTTC,CATSRGDRVTLGYEQYF
TRBJ2-1,TRBV4-3,-,TRBD2,TGCGCCAGCAGCCAGGACCTAGCGGGGCCCTACAATGAGCAGTTCTTC,CASSQDLAGPYNEQFF
TRBJ1-2,TRBV7-2,-,-,TGTGCCAGCAGCTCCTCACTTGGGACTCAACCGGGGGGCTACACCTTC,CASSSSLGTQPGGYTF
TRBJ1-5,TRBV2,-,-,TGTGCCAGCAGCGTGACAGACCTTAGCAATCAGCCCCAGCATTTT,CASSVTDLSNQPQHF
TRBJ2-3,TRBV4-1,-,TRBD2,TGCGCCAGCAGCCAACCGGGGGGTACGCAGTATTTT,CASSQPGGTQYF
TRBJ1-2,TRBV30,few,-,TGTGCCTGGAGCCCGAACAACCTGAGTGGCTACACCTTC,CAWSPNNLSGYTF
TRBJ2-3,TRBV4-3,-,TRBD2,TGCGCCAGCAGCACCGGACTAGCGGGGGACACAGATACGCAGTATTTT,CASSTGLAGDTDTQYF
TRBJ2-3,TRBV4-2,-,TRBD2,TGTGCCAGCGGATTCGGGACTAGCGGGAGAAAGGATACGCAGTATTTT,CASGFGTSGRKDTQYF
TRBJ2-3,TRBV18,-,-,TGTGCCAGCTCACTCCTCTCGTCAGTTAGCACAGATACGCAGTATTTT,CASSLLSSVSTDTQYF
TRBJ2-7,TRBV28,-,TRBD2,TGTGCCAGCAGAATTTTGACTAGCGGCTCCTACGAGCAGTACTTC,CASRILTSGSYEQYF
TRBJ2-4,TRBV29-1,-,-,TGCAGCGCCCTACAGGAAGCCAAAAACATTCAGTACTTC,CSALQEAKNIQYF
TRBJ1-5,TRBV6-6,-,-,TGTGCCAGCAGTTACGGGGGGCACGGAAATCAGCCCCAGCATTTT,CASSYGGHGNQPQHF
TRBJ2-2,TRBV5-1,-,TRBD1,TGCGCCAGCAGCTTGGATCGTGGGACAGGGTATCACGGGGAGCTGTTTTTT,CASSLDRGTGYHGELFF